A selection of T cell receptor beta chains follows, all from one sample in a study of OX40 agonist ivuxolimab in advanced cancers. Libraries were prepared by immunoSEQ multiplex PCR; TCRdb keeps only in-frame clonotypes and omits some of them. The table lists some 90,000 clones, about nine tenths of them singletons. The sequences come from CD4+ or CD8+ T cells sorted from blood, collected in a trial of the OX40 agonist ivuxolimab. The receptors derive from an adult with an advanced solid tumor such as melanoma, head and neck, liver or kidney cancer. Each CDR3 is given without its conserved first and last residue.

v_gene: TRBV14
j_gene: TRBJ2-5
CDR3aa: ASSQVLGLGAQY

v_gene: TRBV14
j_gene: TRBJ2-3
CDR3aa: ASSHEPGPRQY

v_gene: TRBV5-1
j_gene: TRBJ2-5
CDR3aa: ASSLGFRETQY

v_gene: TRBV19
j_gene: TRBJ2-6
CDR3aa: ASSSPGAPSGANVLT

v_gene: TRBV30
j_gene: TRBJ2-3
CDR3aa: AWNPRTGRTDTQY

v_gene: TRBV2
j_gene: TRBJ2-2
CDR3aa: ASSWGTGVEHRGAV

v_gene: TRBV4-1
j_gene: TRBJ2-1
CDR3aa: ASSALHNSYNEQF

v_gene: TRBV4-1
j_gene: TRBJ2-3
CDR3aa: ASSQERGRNTDTQY

v_gene: TRBV5-1
j_gene: TRBJ1-1
CDR3aa: ASSLQARGNTEAF

v_gene: TRBV27
j_gene: TRBJ1-5
CDR3aa: ASRSGTGGNQPQH

v_gene: TRBV28
j_gene: TRBJ2-5
CDR3aa: ASSSLRDRGETQY

v_gene: TRBV28
j_gene: TRBJ2-5
CDR3aa: ASRRHSQETQY

v_gene: TRBV6-5
j_gene: TRBJ2-7
CDR3aa: ASSYRDSRSGYEQY

v_gene: TRBV19
j_gene: TRBJ2-1
CDR3aa: ASTSRGSYNEQF